In its sample, the clone carrying this T cell receptor beta chain is large. Its specificity is not known. These data belong to a study of circulating CD8 cells and anti-PD-1 response in melanoma. As for the study in general: Of 13 patients, seven got anti-PD-1 first and six had prior therapy.

TCR libraries were prepared from around 15 ng of total RNA with the QIAseq Immune Repertoire TCR panel. TCRdb recomputed calls from the reads with MiXCR, one row per CDR3 protein. Among roughly 2,000 distinct CDR3 sequences listed, under 8% were seen once. The CDR3 consists of 12 residues. CDR1 and CDR2 (germline): SGHKS, YYEKEE (reference sequence). The ends were cut back, 2 bases at V and 6 bases at J, with 9 bases in the middle. Study-wide results and caveats: Only baseline and M1 samples entered the published repertoire comparisons. Experiments were generally run without replicates.

Sorting of live CD3+CD8+TCRalphabeta+ cells by PD-1 and/or TIGIT gave four subsets. The clonotype was recovered from a human donor with melanoma. Sample: CD8+ T cells from PBMCs, taken at baseline or after one month of anti-PD-1 therapy (not recorded which). This chain links TRBV5-5 with TRBJ2-7, with D perhaps assigned TRBD1 or TRBD2 (5 bases each). The CDR3 loop reads CASSFVGVEQYF. CDR3 DNA: TGTGCCAGCAGCTTTGTGGGGGTCGAGCAGTACTTC.